Presented here are 21 T cell receptor beta chains from one specimen sequenced in a study of blood T cells in healthy people across ages. Sample-barcoded 5' priming and a J-beta primer mix drove a second PCR of roughly 7 to 11 cycles. TCRdb called the 5' RACE reads again in MiXCR, with one record for every CDR3 protein. The top ten clones hold around a sixth of a sample with approximately 810,000 distinct CDR3 sequences, 25% to 30% of them seen once. Sequenced input: blood. The receptors were sampled from a woman over 75 in good health.

This clonotype was recorded a few times. The chain links TRBV20-1 to TRBJ1-1; D call uncertain. Germline values: CDR1 DFQATT, CDR2 SNEGSKA (reference sequence). The V and J ends lost 0 bases and 1 base respectively, with 12 bases between them. This CDR3 has 15 residues. The CDR3 reads CSARDDGRGNTEAFF. The CDR3 DNA follows: TGCAGTGCTAGAGATGATGGCCGAGGGAACACTGAAGCTTTCTTT.

This clonotype came up many times. DNA of the CDR3: TGTGCCAGCAGGCAGGGGGACTATTCTAGCACAGATACGCAGTATTTT. It yields the protein CASRQGDYSSTDTQYF. V is TRBV3-1 and J is TRBJ2-3, with D perhaps being TRBD1 or TRBD2 (7 bases each). CDR1 is LGHDT and CDR2 is YNNKEL in the germline V gene (reference sequence). Trimming removed 6 bases at V and 0 bases at J, with 16 bases between. The CDR3 has 16 amino acids.

The chain has TRBV29-1 and TRBJ2-7, with 10 nucleotides matching TRBD1. Trimming removed 7 bases from V and 4 bases from J; junction bases left unmatched: 4. Germline V CDR1 and CDR2: SQVTM, ANQGSEA. The CDR3 has 12 residues. In DNA form, the CDR3 reads TGCAGCGGGGGACAGGGGATTTACGAGCAGTACTTC. It specifies CSGGQGIYEQYF.

V gene TRBV7-2 combines with J gene TRBJ1-1; 8 bases are a match to TRBD1. This CDR3 is 15 amino acids long. Germline trimming cut 5 bases from V and 1 base from J; bases unmatched to any gene: 6. The germline gives CDR1 SGHTA, CDR2 FQGNSA. This CDR3 reads CASSLQTGANTEAFF. For the CDR3, the DNA is TGTGCCAGCAGCCTCCAGACAGGGGCGAACACTGAAGCTTTCTTT.

In regard to this clonotype: It may be a read error: a sequence one base away is much more abundant. The CDR3 bases are TGTGTCAGCAGCCCCGGAGGGGGGTTTGGTGGCTACACCTTC. This sequence encodes CVSSPGGGFGGYTF. J is TRBJ1-2 and V is TRBV27, with TRBD1 as a possible D gene (6 bases). This CDR3 comprises 14 residues. Germline CDR1 and CDR2: MNHEY and SMNVEV (reference sequence).

Ten or more counts support this clonotype. The rearrangement links TRBV6-6 to TRBJ1-5; perhaps TRBD1 as D (6 bases). Per the germline V gene, CDR1 is MNHNY and CDR2 is SVGAGI (reference sequence). The CDR3 is made up of 13 amino acids. V was trimmed by 7 bases and J by 5 bases, leaving 12 bases between them. The CDR3 DNA follows: TGTGCCAGCAAAGGGGGGCGGCATCAGCCCCAGCATTTT. Its protein product is CASKGGRHQPQHF.

There are many counts of this clonotype. J is TRBJ1-2 and V is TRBV6-2 or TRBV6-3; a possible D gene is TRBD1 (5 bases). The CDR3 length is 13 residues. The V end was cut by 5 bases, the J end by 4 bases, with 11 bases between. Germline assignment: CDR1 MNHEY and CDR2 SVGEGT. The CDR3 DNA reads TGTGCCAGCAGTCCCGACAGCCGCTATGGCTACACCTTC. Protein product: CASSPDSRYGYTF.

This clonotype occurred once. A much more abundant neighbour one base away suggests this may be a read error. The rearrangement joins TRBV4-2 to TRBJ2-3, with 9 positions matching TRBD2. The CDR3 length is 16 residues. CDR1 LGHNA and CDR2 YNFKEQ come from the germline V gene. CDR3 residues: CASSEERSGGGGTQYF. The CDR3 nucleotides are TGTGCCAGCAGCGAAGAACGTAGCGGGGGAGGGGGTACGCAGTATTTT.

This clonotype was seen repeatedly, ten times or more. This chain links TRBV7-9 with TRBJ2-1; 9 bases line up with TRBD1. The V segment lost 7 bases and the J segment 9 bases; nucleotides outside the gene matches: 13. CDR1 is SEHNR and CDR2 is FQNEAQ in the germline V gene (reference sequence). The CDR3 is 15 residues long. The CDR3 nucleotides are TGTGCCAGCATCTTGGGGACAGGGAGGATCGGTGAGCAGTTCTTC. It encodes CASILGTGRIGEQFF.

The CDR3 spells CASSLGRGIAEAFF. For the CDR3, the DNA is TGTGCCAGCAGCTTGGGCAGGGGGATCGCTGAAGCTTTCTTT. V gene TRBV11-3 combines with J gene TRBJ1-1, with TRBD1 matching over 7 bases. The ends lost 3 bases at V and 6 bases at J; junction bases unmatched: 7. The CDR3 runs to 14 residues. In germline, CDR1 is SGHNT, CDR2 YENEEA.

Comment on this clonotype: This may be a read error, as it is one base from a much larger clone. The rearrangement links TRBV18 to TRBJ2-1; 7 bases match TRBD2. Germline CDR1 reads KGHSH; CDR2 reads LQKENI. This CDR3 spans 15 amino acids. Here the CDR3 DNA reads TGTACCAGCTCACCAAAAGGCGGGGGTTACAATGAGCAGTTCTTC. This sequence encodes CTSSPKGGGYNEQFF.

This clonotype has a count of ten or more. The J gene is TRBJ2-2, the V gene TRBV7-2; possibly TRBD1 for D (5 bases). Between the trimmed V and J ends, which lost 2 bases and 4 bases, there was a span of 8 bases. This CDR3 spans 14 amino acids. The germline gives CDR1 SGHTA, CDR2 FQGNSA. The DNA for the CDR3 is TGTGCCAGCAGCTTATTGCAGGGCACCGGGGAGCTGTTTTTT. Translating it yields CASSLLQGTGELFF.

Many counts were recorded for this clonotype. The rearrangement links TRBV12-3 or TRBV12-4 to TRBJ2-1; 9 bases are a match to TRBD2. CDR3 length equals 13 residues. After removal of 1 base from V and 10 bases from J, the junction contained 2 bases not matched to a gene. This CDR3 reads CASSLGRGGEQFF. The CDR3 DNA follows: TGTGCCAGCAGTTTAGGGCGGGGGGGAGAGCAGTTCTTC.

This clonotype was observed at least ten times. This sequence joins TRBV6-2 or TRBV6-3 and TRBJ2-3; D unresolved. Germline V gene lookup returns CDR1 MNHEY and CDR2 SVGEGT. Trimming took 8 bases from V and 2 from J, leaving 11 bases between them. The CDR3 loop spans 13 amino acids. CDR3 coding DNA: TGTGCCAGCTCTCGCGACATCACAGATACGCAGTATTTT. Protein: CASSRDITDTQYF.

Many counts were recorded for this clonotype. J is TRBJ1-2 and V is TRBV27, with D perhaps matching TRBD1 (6 bases). Trimming pared 3 bases from V and 7 bases from J, leaving 18 bases between. The CDR3 totals 15 residues. In germline, CDR1 is MNHEY, CDR2 SMNVEV (reference sequence). This chain's CDR3 is CASSFWDGGRRGYTF. CDR3 sequence (DNA): TGTGCCAGCAGTTTTTGGGACGGGGGCAGACGTGGCTACACCTTC.

In the case of this clonotype: Germline and junction disagree at one end, which may indicate a read error. The V and J genes are TRBV7-9 and TRBJ2-1; D unresolved. CDR1 and CDR2 (germline): SEHNR, FQNEAQ (reference sequence). The CDR3 has 15 residues. This chain's CDR3 is CASSLILSSHNERFF. CDR3 nucleotides: TGTGCCAGCAGCTTAATCCTCAGCTCCCACAATGAGCGGTTCTTC.

This chain links TRBV12-3 or TRBV12-4 with TRBJ2-3, with TRBD2 matching over 7 bases. The CDR3 has 14 amino acids. The V and J ends lost 4 bases and 4 bases, in that order; junction bases with no gene match: 5. The CDR3 protein is CASSSSAGADTQYF. DNA for the CDR3: TGTGCCAGCAGTTCCAGCGCGGGAGCAGATACGCAGTATTTT.

In regard to this clonotype: A much larger clone lies one base from this, so it may be a read error. The chain combines TRBV19 with TRBJ2-6; D gene unclear. Germline V CDR1 and CDR2: LNHDA, SQIVND (reference sequence). V was clipped by 7 bases and J by 4 bases, with 17 bases between them. CDR3 length: 16 amino acids. The CDR3, as DNA: TGTGCCAGTACCATAAAAACACGTTCAGGGGCCAACGTCCTGACTTTC. This sequence encodes CASTIKTRSGANVLTF.

V and J are TRBV7-2 and TRBJ1-1, with D perhaps TRBD1 (5 bases). V lost 1 base to trimming and J lost 6 bases, with 18 bases between them. The germline V gene has CDR1 SGHTA and CDR2 FQGNSA. This CDR3 is 16 amino acids long. Here the CDR3 reads CASSLGTSGTGAEAFF. In DNA form, the CDR3 reads TGTGCCAGCAGCTTAGGGACCTCTGGGACGGGGGCTGAAGCTTTCTTT.

This clonotype was picked up one time. Sequence at one end of the junction differs from germline and may be a read error. The chain carries TRBV5-1 and TRBJ2-1, with D perhaps matching TRBD2 (7 bases). From germline, CDR1 is SGHRS and CDR2 YFSETQ. This CDR3 comprises 14 residues. The CDR3 region is CACSLEGGGNEQFF. The CDR3 nucleotides are TGCGCCTGCAGCTTGGAAGGGGGAGGGAACGAGCAGTTCTTC.

Ten or more counts support this clonotype. This sequence joins TRBV29-1 and TRBJ2-1; D might be TRBD2 (5 bases). The CDR3 consists of 14 residues. Trimming cost V 7 bases and J 2 bases, with 15 bases left between them. Germline-derived CDR1 and CDR2 are SQVTM and ANQGSEA. The CDR3 loop reads CSARTLTAYNEQFF. Here the CDR3 DNA reads TGCAGCGCTCGGACTCTTACAGCCTACAATGAGCAGTTCTTC.